One sample yielded the 21 T cell receptor beta chains listed below, sequenced in a study of blood T cell repertoires in COVID-19 (dated by TCRdb to between 2020 and 2021). Receptor libraries were prepared by the immunoSEQ multiplex PCR assay. The immuneACCESS repertoire file appears here via TCRdb, limited to in-frame rearrangements. These files lack a portion of the clones; in checked studies, under half of the deficit traces to unresolved V genes, and the cause of the others is not known. For this sample there are more than 200,000 clones; over 70% appear just once. The top ten hold more than 6.5% of the sample. Input material: peripheral blood. These receptors originate from a man between 35 and 55 years old with active or convalescent COVID-19.

CDR3 residues: CASSAAPFGQGSYNEQFF. The CDR3 DNA reads TGTGCCAGCAGCGCCGCCCCTTTCGGACAGGGTTCTTACAATGAGCAGTTCTTC. This chain connects TRBV9 to TRBJ2-1; 8 bases align to TRBD1. Trimming cost V 3 bases and J 4 bases; bases outside gene matches: 15. The length of the CDR3 is 18 residues. Germline CDR1 reads SGDLS; CDR2 reads YYNGEE.

The gene calls are TRBV6-5 and TRBJ1-6, with D maybe TRBD1 (6 bases). The germline gives CDR1 MNHEY, CDR2 SVGAGI. V shed 5 bases and J shed 7 bases, with 12 bases lying between them. The CDR3 extends over 14 amino acids. The CDR3 loop is CASSPRQVNSPLHF. The CDR3 bases are TGTGCCAGCAGTCCCAGACAGGTGAATTCACCCCTCCACTTT.

The chain has TRBV5-1 and TRBJ1-3; 9 bases agree with TRBD1. The CDR3 runs to 15 residues. Per germline, CDR1 SGHRS and CDR2 YFSETQ. J lost 3 bases, V lost 5 bases, and 6 bases had no gene match. The CDR3 sequence is CASSPGDRDGNTIYF. In DNA, the CDR3 is TGCGCCAGCAGTCCCGGGGACAGGGATGGAAACACCATATATTTT.

The chain is built from TRBV6-4 and TRBJ2-5, with TRBD1 as a possible D gene (5 bases). The CDR3 contains 15 residues. Deletions cut 2 bases from V and 4 bases from J, with 14 bases between. Germline values: CDR1 MRHNA, CDR2 SNTAGT. As DNA, the CDR3 is TGTGCCAGCAGTGACGGTAGGGGATTGTCAGAGACCCAGTACTTC. Protein: CASSDGRGLSETQYF.

This clone was detected once. At one of its ends the junction is not consistent with the germline gene, which may arise from a read error. The CDR3 sequence: CAGSQARAAGGEQYF. CDR3 DNA sequence: TGTGCCGGCAGCCAAGCGCGGGCAGCAGGGGGCGAGCAGTACTTC. The V gene is TRBV3-1 (or the pseudogene TRBV3-2), the J gene TRBJ2-7; TRBD1 matches at 7 bases. The CDR3 sequence is 15 residues long. CDR1 and CDR2 from the germline V gene are LGHDT and YNNKEL (reference sequence).

V is TRBV19 and J is TRBJ1-2; no definite D call. The CDR3 sequence is 16 residues long. The V and J ends lost 5 bases and 4 bases respectively, with 20 bases between them. The germline V gene encodes CDR1 LNHDA and CDR2 SQIVND (reference sequence). The CDR3, as DNA: TGTGCCAGTAGTTTTGAATCCGGCAGGCCCAGCTATGGCTACACCTTC. The encoded protein is CASSFESGRPSYGYTF.

The chain has TRBV2 and TRBJ2-3; 12 nucleotides agree with TRBD2. This CDR3 region has 18 residues. The junction had 16 bases not matched to a gene; V was cut back by 7 bases and J by 5 bases. Germline CDR1 SNHLY, CDR2 FYNNEI. The CDR3 DNA reads TGTGCCAGCACCCGGACTAGCGGGACTAGTATCACGGTAGATACGCAGTATTTT. This translates into CASTRTSGTSITVDTQYF.

J is TRBJ2-6 and V is TRBV27; TRBD1 might be the D (6 bases). Trimming took off 5 bases at V and 0 bases at J, with 17 bases between the two ends. CDR3 length equals 18 residues. CDR1 and CDR2 (germline): MNHEY, SMNVEV (reference sequence). The CDR3 loop is CASSITTGLSSGANVLTF. Here the CDR3 DNA reads TGTGCCAGCAGTATCACGACAGGCTTGAGCTCTGGGGCCAACGTCCTGACTTTC.

This chain links TRBV7-8 with TRBJ1-1; the D gene is possibly TRBD1 (5 bases). This CDR3 spans 13 amino acids. Looked up from germline, CDR1 is SGHVS and CDR2 is FQNEAQ. V lost 1 base, J lost 6 bases, and 9 bases lay in between. The CDR3 region has the DNA TGTGCCAGCAGCTTAGGACAGACTTCTGAAGCTTTCTTT. Its translation: CASSLGQTSEAFF.

V is TRBV30 and J is TRBJ2-1; TRBD2 might be the D (5 bases). From germline, CDR1 is GTSNPN and CDR2 SVGIG (reference sequence). This CDR3 has 15 amino acids. Trimming pared 2 bases from V and 1 base from J, leaving 12 bases between. The CDR3 DNA reads as TGTGCCTGGAGTAAGAAGGGAGCTTCCTACAATGAGCAGTTCTTC. This encodes CAWSKKGASYNEQFF. Variable domain in full (rest from reference TRBV30 and TRBJ2-1): SQTIHQWPATLVQPVGSPLSLECTVEGTSNPNLYWYRQAAGRGLQLLFYSVGIGQISSEVPQNLSASRPQDRQFILSSKKLLLSDSGFYLCAWSKKGASYNEQFFGPGTRLTVL.

V usage is TRBV9 and J usage is TRBJ1-1; 9 bases are shared with TRBD1. The CDR3 spans 15 residues. CDR1 and CDR2 (germline): SGDLS, YYNGEE. V was clipped by 3 bases and J by 1 base; unmatched bases: 4. CDR3 protein: CASSARTGANTEAFF. The CDR3 coding sequence is TGTGCCAGCAGCGCCAGGACAGGGGCGAACACTGAAGCTTTCTTT.

The chain employs TRBV24-1 and TRBJ2-2; 10 bases are a match to TRBD1. The CDR3 has 16 amino acids. Germline-derived CDR1 and CDR2 are KGHDR and SFDVKD. V gave up 4 bases and J gave up 3 bases; unmatched junction bases: 4. The CDR3 coding sequence is TGTGCCACCAGTGACCCCGGACAGGGGGACACCGGGGAGCTGTTTTTT. This sequence encodes CATSDPGQGDTGELFF.

As DNA, the CDR3 is TGTGCCAGCAGTTTAGAAGGGGGCCTTAGCTTCTTT. Residues: CASSLEGGLSFF. This rearrangement joins TRBV12-3 or TRBV12-4 to TRBJ1-1; 7 bases fit TRBD1. This CDR3 comprises 12 residues. V shed 1 base, J shed 14 bases, and the junction held 7 bases outside the gene matches.

The rearrangement links TRBV6-2 or TRBV6-3 to TRBJ2-7, with 9 bases fitting TRBD1. V lost 5 bases and J lost 4; bases outside the gene matches: 18. CDR1 is MNHEY, CDR2 SVGEGT, per germline. The CDR3 runs to 18 residues. The CDR3 protein is CASSPPGQGRSSGYEQYF. For the CDR3, the DNA is TGTGCCAGCAGTCCACCGGGACAGGGAAGGTCCAGCGGGTACGAGCAGTACTTC.

The gene calls are TRBV7-3 and TRBJ2-2, with D possibly being TRBD2 (5 bases). Germline V gives CDR1 SGHTA, CDR2 FQGTGA. This CDR3 region has 13 residues. The V end lost 3 bases, the J end lost 7 bases, and 9 bases lay between the germline ends. The CDR3 DNA follows: TGTGCCAGCAGCTTTACAGAGGGCGGGGAGCTGTTTTTT. This codes for CASSFTEGGELFF. The full variable domain, rest sourced from reference TRBV7-3 and TRBJ2-2, is GAGVSQTPSNKVTEKGKYVELRCDPISGHTALYWYRQSLGQGPEFLIYFQGTGAADDSGLPNDRFFAVRPEGSVSTLKIQRTERGDSAVYLCASSFTEGGELFFGEGSRLTVL.

V usage is TRBV6-5 and J usage is TRBJ2-1, with 12 bases matching TRBD1. Germline CDR1 and CDR2: MNHEY and SVGAGI. This CDR3 comprises 15 residues. V gave up 6 bases and J gave up 7 bases; unmatched junction bases: 7. The CDR3 spells CASSSGQGAHNEQFF. The CDR3 DNA follows: TGTGCCAGCAGCTCGGGACAGGGGGCGCATAATGAGCAGTTCTTC.

This clone has more than one count but fewer than ten. At one end, the junction sequence differs from germline, possibly due to a read error. The same CDR3 is also encoded by other DNA sequences in this sample. The genes are TRBV11-2 and TRBJ1-1; tentatively, D is TRBD1 (5 bases). This CDR3 contains 13 residues. Germline lookup yields CDR1 SGHAT and CDR2 FQNNGV. CDR3 amino acids: CASSIDRNTEAFF. DNA for the CDR3: TGTGCCAGCAGCATAGACAGAAACACTGAAGCTTTCTTT.

The rearrangement joins TRBV29-1 to TRBJ1-4; perhaps TRBD1 as D (5 bases). V was pared by 6 bases and J by 1 base, with 18 bases between. The germline gives CDR1 SQVTM, CDR2 ANQGSEA. The CDR3 runs 16 residues. The CDR3 here is CSVGGKGSVTNEKLFF. The CDR3, as DNA: TGCAGCGTGGGGGGGAAGGGTTCTGTAACTAATGAAAAACTGTTTTTT.

The genes are TRBV4-2 and TRBJ1-1, with TRBD1 identical over 11 bases. J was trimmed by 4 bases and V by 4 bases; bases with no gene match: 8. This CDR3 comprises 16 residues. From germline, CDR1 is LGHNA and CDR2 YNFKEQ. The CDR3 DNA sequence: TGTGCCAGCAGCCCTGCCGGGACAGGGGGAGGCACTGAAGCTTTCTTT. It encodes CASSPAGTGGGTEAFF.

This clone was observed once. The CDR3 reads CSVEDGEDIQYF. In DNA form, the CDR3 reads TGCAGCGTTGAAGACGGGGAAGACATTCAGTACTTC. The J gene is TRBJ2-4, the V gene TRBV29-1, with D maybe TRBD2 (5 bases). CDR3 length equals 12 residues. Per germline, CDR1 SQVTM and CDR2 ANQGSEA. Trimming shortened V by 0 bases and J by 8 bases, and 8 bases separated the two germline ends.

The chain links TRBV6-5 to TRBJ1-3, with a possible D match to TRBD1 (5 bases). Germline assignment: CDR1 MNHEY and CDR2 SVGAGI. V lost 2 bases to trimming and J lost 0 bases, with 11 bases between them. The CDR3 consists of 16 residues. This CDR3 reads CASSYIQGSSGNTIYF. CDR3 in DNA: TGTGCCAGCAGTTACATCCAGGGATCCTCTGGAAACACCATATATTTT.